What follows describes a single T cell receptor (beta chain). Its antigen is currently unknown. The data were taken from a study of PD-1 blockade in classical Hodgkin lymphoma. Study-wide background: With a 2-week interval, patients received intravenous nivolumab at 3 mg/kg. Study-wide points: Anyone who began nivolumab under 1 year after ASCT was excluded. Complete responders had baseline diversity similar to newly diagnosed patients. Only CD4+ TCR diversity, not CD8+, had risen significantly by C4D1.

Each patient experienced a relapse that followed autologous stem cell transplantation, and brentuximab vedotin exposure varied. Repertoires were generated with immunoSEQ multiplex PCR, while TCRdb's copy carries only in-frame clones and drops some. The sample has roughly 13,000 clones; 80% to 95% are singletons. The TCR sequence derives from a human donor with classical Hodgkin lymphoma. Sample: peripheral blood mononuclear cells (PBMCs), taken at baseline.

CDR3 coding DNA: TGTGCCAGCAGCACTGGGGGGCGTATTGGGAACACCGGGGAGCTGTTTTTT. Translated: CASSTGGRIGNTGELFF. The chain joins TRBV9 to TRBJ2-2; D is perhaps TRBD1 or TRBD2 (6 bases each). Germline loops: CDR1 SGDLS, CDR2 YYNGEE. The ends were cut back, 4 bases at V and 1 base at J, with 17 bases in the middle. The CDR3 covers 17 residues.